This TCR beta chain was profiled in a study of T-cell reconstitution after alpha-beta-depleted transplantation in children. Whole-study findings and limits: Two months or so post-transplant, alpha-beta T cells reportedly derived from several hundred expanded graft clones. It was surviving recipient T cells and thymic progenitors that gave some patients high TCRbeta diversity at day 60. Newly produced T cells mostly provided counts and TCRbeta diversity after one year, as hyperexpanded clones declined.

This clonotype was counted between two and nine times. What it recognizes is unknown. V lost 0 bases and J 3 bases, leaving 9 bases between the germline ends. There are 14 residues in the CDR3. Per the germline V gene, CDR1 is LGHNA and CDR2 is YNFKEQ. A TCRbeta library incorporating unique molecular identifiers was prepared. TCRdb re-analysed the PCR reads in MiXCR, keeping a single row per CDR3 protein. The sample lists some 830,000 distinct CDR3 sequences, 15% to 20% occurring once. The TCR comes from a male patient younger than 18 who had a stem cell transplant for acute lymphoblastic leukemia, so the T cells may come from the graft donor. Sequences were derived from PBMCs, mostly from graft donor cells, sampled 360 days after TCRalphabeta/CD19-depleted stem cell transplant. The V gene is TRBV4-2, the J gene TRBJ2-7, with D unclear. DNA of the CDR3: TGTGCCAGCAGCCAAGAGGCCCTAGACTACGAGCAGTACTTC. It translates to CASSQEALDYEQYF.